Listed below are T cell receptor beta chains from one sample, sequenced in a study of blood T cell repertoires in COVID-19. TCRdb's copy holds only in-frame clones and misses some; the assay was immunoSEQ multiplex PCR. Found here are about 130,000 clones, about 88% of them singletons; the top ten hold 2% to 3%. Sequencing input: PBMCs or T cells enriched from blood (not recorded which). The receptors originated from a man aged 40-49 years with acute COVID-19. CDR3s include the opening cysteine and the closing phenylalanine or tryptophan. The D gene is left open where the match is weak. Where a row states a size, it is once, few, many or the class of an expanded clone; other rows omit it.

TRBJ2-1,TRBV2,-,few,TGTGCCAGCAGTCGAGAAGGTGGGGGGAATGAGCAGTTCTTC,CASSREGGGNEQFF
TRBJ2-4,TRBV19,-,-,TGTGCCAGTAGTATTTGGGGGGAACTAGCCAAAAACATTCAGTACTTC,CASSIWGELAKNIQYF
TRBJ2-7,TRBV13,-,few,TGTGCCAGCAGCTCAACAACTAGCTACGAGCAGTACTTC,CASSSTTSYEQYF
TRBJ1-2,TRBV18,TRBD1,-,TGTGCCAGCTCACCTTGGGGACAGGGTCTCTATGGCTACACCTTC,CASSPWGQGLYGYTF
TRBJ1-2,TRBV19,-,once,TGTGCCAGTAGTATACTGGGGCAGAACTATGGCTACACCTTC,CASSILGQNYGYTF
TRBJ2-7,TRBV6-2/TRBV6-3,TRBD1,-,TGTGCCAGCAGTCCCAGCCGGACAGGGGGATCCTACGAGCAGTACTTC,CASSPSRTGGSYEQYF
TRBJ2-5,TRBV30,TRBD2,-,TGTGCCTGGAGTGTACGGCTAGCGGGGTTAGAGACCCAGTACTTC,CAWSVRLAGLETQYF
TRBJ1-1,TRBV19,-,-,TGTGCCAGTAGTACCGACAGGTACGACACTGAAGCTTTCTTT,CASSTDRYDTEAFF
TRBJ2-2,TRBV7-3,-,-,TGTGCCAGCAGCTTTTACAGGGACCGGGAGCTGTTTTTT,CASSFYRDRELFF
TRBJ1-5,TRBV19,TRBD1,-,TGTGCCAGTAGTATAGGGACAGGGAATCAGCCCCAGCATTTT,CASSIGTGNQPQHF
TRBJ2-2,TRBV7-2,TRBD1,-,TGTGCCAGCAGCTCTAGACAGGGTGCAATCGGGGAGCTGTTTTTT,CASSSRQGAIGELFF
TRBJ1-1,TRBV18,-,-,TGTGCCAGCTCACGGCTGACCGGGACACCCGCTGAAGCTTTCTTT,CASSRLTGTPAEAFF
TRBJ2-7,TRBV3-1/TRBV3-2,-,-,TGTGCCAGCAGCCAGGGGGACTTTGACGAGCAGTACTTC,CASSQGDFDEQYF
TRBJ1-1,TRBV12-5,TRBD1,-,TGTGCTAGTGGTTTACAGGGGGCGAGAACTGAAGCTTTCTTT,CASGLQGARTEAFF
TRBJ1-1,TRBV5-1,-,-,TGCGCCAGCAGCTCAATTGGAGGGGACAACACTGAAGCTTTCTTT,CASSSIGGDNTEAFF
TRBJ1-1,TRBV11-2,TRBD1,-,TGTGCCAGCAGCGTACAGGGGACGGGGGAAGCTTTCTTT,CASSVQGTGEAFF
TRBJ2-7,TRBV6-5,TRBD1,-,TGTGCCAGCAGTTACGACAGGGATTTCTACGAGCAGTACTTC,CASSYDRDFYEQYF
TRBJ2-7,TRBV18,TRBD2,-,TGTGCCAGCTCACCACCCCTAGCGGGAGGGGGCGAGCAGTACTTC,CASSPPLAGGGEQYF
TRBJ1-5,TRBV28,-,few,TGTGCCAGCCTGGGGGCAAGGGAACCCCCAATAATAGGGGCCCAGCATTTT,CASLGAREPPIIGAQHF
TRBJ1-5,TRBV19,-,-,TGTGCCAGTAGTATACGGGGCAATCAGCCCCAGCATTTT,CASSIRGNQPQHF
TRBJ1-5,TRBV6-5,TRBD1,-,TGTGCCAGCACTGCTACAGGGGAAGGCAATCAGCCCCAGCATTTT,CASTATGEGNQPQHF
TRBJ1-3,TRBV11-2,-,-,TGTGCCAGCGGGGCTCTCTCTGGAAACACCATATATTTT,CASGALSGNTIYF
TRBJ2-7,TRBV6-5,-,-,TGTGCCAGCAGCCAGGACATGAGATACGAGCAGTACTTC,CASSQDMRYEQYF
TRBJ2-2,TRBV30,-,-,TGTGCCTGGAGTGTACGTTGGGCCAGAAACACCGGGGAGCTGTTTTTT,CAWSVRWARNTGELFF
TRBJ2-7,TRBV5-4,TRBD2,-,TGTGCCAGCAGCTTGGTCGCATGGGGAGGGGTATACGAGCAGTACTTC,CASSLVAWGGVYEQYF
TRBJ2-1,TRBV6-1,-,-,TGTGCCAGCAGTGAATCTGACGGGGGTTTCTACAATGAGCAGTTCTTC,CASSESDGGFYNEQFF
TRBJ1-2,TRBV28,-,-,TGTGCCAGCAGTACAGGGATTGGCTACACCTTC,CASSTGIGYTF
TRBJ1-2,TRBV10-2,-,-,TGCGCCAGCAGTGAGATACTGGGGGCAGGGAACTATGGCTACACCTTC,CASSEILGAGNYGYTF
TRBJ1-2,TRBV5-6,TRBD1,-,TGTGCCAGCAGCACAGGGGACTATGGCTACACCTTC,CASSTGDYGYTF
TRBJ1-1,TRBV6-5,-,-,TGTGCCAGCAGACGACTCCGAGGGACTGAAGCTTTCTTT,CASRRLRGTEAFF
TRBJ2-1,TRBV29-1,-,-,TGCAGCGTTGTAGTTAGCGTAACGTACAATGAGCAGTTCTTC,CSVVVSVTYNEQFF
TRBJ1-1,TRBV6-5,TRBD1,-,TGTGCCAGCAGTTCCAGGGGGTCGAACACTGAAGCTTTCTTT,CASSSRGSNTEAFF
TRBJ1-1,TRBV6-5,TRBD1,-,TGTGCCAGCACCGGGACAGGGGGGACTGAAGCTTTCTTT,CASTGTGGTEAFF
TRBJ2-7,TRBV19,TRBD2,-,TGTGCCACCGCGACGGGGGGGACGCCCTACGAGCAGTACTTC,CATATGGTPYEQYF
TRBJ2-1,TRBV6-5,-,-,TGTGCCAGCAGTTCCTATAGCGTTGAGCAGTTCTTC,CASSSYSVEQFF
TRBJ2-7,TRBV4-2,TRBD1,-,TGTGCCAGCAGCCATGGGACAGGGTCGGACGAGCAGTACTTC,CASSHGTGSDEQYF
TRBJ2-7,TRBV2,TRBD2,-,TGTGCCAGTGGGGGGGTACCCTACGAGCAGTACTTC,CASGGVPYEQYF
TRBJ1-1,TRBV27,-,-,TGTGCCAGCAGCCCGGGCGGGTTTAACACTGAAGCTTTCTTT,CASSPGGFNTEAFF
TRBJ2-7,TRBV21-1,-,few,TGTGCCAGCAGCAAAGGGGGATCCGGGGACGAGCAGTACTTC,CASSKGGSGDEQYF
TRBJ1-5,TRBV6-5,-,-,TGTGCCAGCAGTTACTCGGCAGAGGGCAGTCAACCCCAGCATTTT,CASSYSAEGSQPQHF
TRBJ2-5,TRBV5-1,TRBD2,once,TGCGCCAGCAGCCGTGGGGGGGTTCAAGAGACCCAGTACTTC,CASSRGGVQETQYF
TRBJ1-3,TRBV2,TRBD1,few,TGTGCCATAGGGACAGGGACCGGAAACACCATATATTTT,CAIGTGTGNTIYF
TRBJ2-5,TRBV2,TRBD2,-,TGTGCCAGCAGTGAGGGGAACGCGGGGGTGGAGACCCAGTACTTC,CASSEGNAGVETQYF
TRBJ1-5,TRBV19,TRBD1,-,TGTGCCAGTAGTCCAACAGGGGGCGAAGTCTTAATAGGCAATCAGCCCCAGCATTTT,CASSPTGGEVLIGNQPQHF
TRBJ1-2,TRBV28,TRBD1,-,TGTGCCAGCAGGAGGACAGGGGGTGGCTACACCTTC,CASRRTGGGYTF
TRBJ2-1,TRBV2,TRBD1,few,TGTGCCTCCCCGAGACAGGGGGCTGGCGAGCAGTTCTTC,CASPRQGAGEQFF
TRBJ2-1,TRBV7-9,TRBD2,-,TGTGCCAGCAGCTTTGGGACTAGCGTCTACAATGAGCAGTTCTTC,CASSFGTSVYNEQFF
TRBJ2-2,TRBV7-3,-,-,TGTGCCAGCAGCTTAAATGGGGGGAGAAACGGGGAGCTGTTTTTT,CASSLNGGRNGELFF
TRBJ2-7,TRBV4-2,-,-,TGTGCCAGCAGCCAAGACGAGCGCGGCTACGAGCAGTACTTC,CASSQDERGYEQYF
TRBJ2-4,TRBV21-1,-,-,TGTGCCAGCAGCTTTGGAGGGCCTTCGAACGGGAGAAACCCCTTAGGCAAAAACATTCAGTACTTC,CASSFGGPSNGRNPLGKNIQYF
TRBJ2-5,TRBV18,TRBD1,-,TGTGCCAGCTCACCTCGACCCAGGGGGCGGGAGACCCAGTACTTC,CASSPRPRGRETQYF
TRBJ2-1,TRBV5-1,TRBD2,-,TGCGCCAGCAGCTCGGGACTAGCGGGAGGACTGAAGTTCTTC,CASSSGLAGGLKFF
TRBJ2-7,TRBV6-5,TRBD2,-,TGTGCCAGCAGTTACTCCACTAGCGGCTCCTACGAGCAGTACTTC,CASSYSTSGSYEQYF
TRBJ1-5,TRBV6-1,TRBD1,-,TGTGCCAGCAGTGTTACGGGACAGGGGCATAGCAATCAGCCTCAGCATTTT,CASSVTGQGHSNQPQHF
TRBJ1-5,TRBV27,TRBD1,-,TGTGCCAGCAGTTTAATGACCCAGGGGGGCCCCCAGCATTTT,CASSLMTQGGPQHF
TRBJ2-4,TRBV3-1/TRBV3-2,TRBD1,-,TGTGCCAGCAGCCAACCGGGACAGAGTTTAGCCAAAAACATTCAGTACTTC,CASSQPGQSLAKNIQYF
TRBJ1-3,TRBV19,TRBD1,few,TGTGCCAGTAGTGCCGGACAGGAGGGAAACACCATATATTTT,CASSAGQEGNTIYF
TRBJ1-1,TRBV3-1/TRBV3-2,-,once,TGTGCCAGCACCGAAGGGGGAACTGAAGCTTTCTTT,CASTEGGTEAFF
TRBJ1-4,TRBV4-1,-,once,TGCGCCAGCAGCCAAGATGCCCAGGGTCTGGGGGAAAAACTGTTTTTT,CASSQDAQGLGEKLFF